What follows describes a single TCR beta chain. Other DNA sequences in this sample translate to the same CDR3. J lost 2 bases, V lost 0 bases, and 7 bases had no gene match. Germline lookup yields CDR1 SGHRS and CDR2 YFSETQ. This CDR3 contains 16 residues. Per the original methods: Amplification of reference gene primers was used by the study to estimate nucleated cell counts. TCRdb's copy holds only in-frame clones and misses some; the assay was immunoSEQ multiplex PCR. The DNA gave D and trimming, while V, J and clone size come from that table. The table includes approximately 170,000 clones, about 86% detected once. This specimen comes from a study of blood T cell repertoires in COVID-19. In the study overall: There were acute and convalescent COVID-19 samples, and they came from the United States, Italy and Spain. Sample material is recorded as cDNA or gDNA derived from T cells, B-cell-depleted T cells, or PBMCs.

The genes are TRBV5-1 and TRBJ1-2; 7 positions match TRBD1. The receptor was isolated from a man between 65 and 85 years old with active or convalescent COVID-19. The specimen was peripheral blood. DNA of the CDR3: TGCGCCAGCAGCTTGGAGCCTGGGGGACAGAACTATGGCTACACCTTC. Protein: CASSLEPGGQNYGYTF.